These T cell receptor beta chains were read from a single sample in a study of OX40 agonist ivuxolimab in advanced cancers. The method was immunoSEQ multiplex PCR; TCRdb's version includes in-frame clones alone and lacks a portion of them. The sample has 70,000 to 75,000 clones; 85% are singletons. The specimen was CD4+ or CD8+ T cells sorted from blood, collected in a trial of the OX40 agonist ivuxolimab. These receptors were taken from an adult with an advanced solid tumor such as melanoma, head and neck, liver or kidney cancer. CDR3s include the opening cysteine and the closing phenylalanine or tryptophan. D genes are given only for firm matches. Expanded clones are given a class, and other clones once, few, many or no size at all.

D gene,J gene,clone size,V gene,CDR3 DNA,CDR3 protein
-,TRBJ2-2,-,TRBV9,TGTGCCAGCAGCGTAACGGGGAAAGGCGGGGAGCTGTTTTTT,CASSVTGKGGELFF
TRBD1,TRBJ2-7,-,TRBV7-9,TGTGCCAGCAGCTTAGAAGGGACAGACTACGAGCAGTACTTC,CASSLEGTDYEQYF
TRBD1,TRBJ1-1,-,TRBV2,TGTGCCAGCGTCGGACAGGGAGGGGTCACTGAAGCTTTCTTT,CASVGQGGVTEAFF
TRBD2,TRBJ2-1,-,TRBV5-4,TGTGCCAGCAGCTTCGGGGGACTAGCGGGGGAGGATGAGCAGTTCTTC,CASSFGGLAGEDEQFF
-,TRBJ1-1,-,TRBV28,TGTGCCAGCGTGTATTCGGGCAGCCCGAACACTGAAGCTTTCTTT,CASVYSGSPNTEAFF
TRBD1,TRBJ2-7,-,TRBV7-9,TGTGCCAGCAGCTTAATGGGACAGGGGTCCTACGAGCAGTACTTC,CASSLMGQGSYEQYF
-,TRBJ1-5,once,TRBV30,TGTGCCTACGACGGACATAACAATCAGCCCCAGCATTTT,CAYDGHNNQPQHF
-,TRBJ2-1,-,TRBV30,TGTGCCTGGCGAACCATCGGTGAGCAGTTCTTC,CAWRTIGEQFF
TRBD1,TRBJ2-1,-,TRBV7-3,TGTGCCAGCAGCTTAAATCTTAGGGCAGGGGGCAGTGAGCAGTTCTTC,CASSLNLRAGGSEQFF
TRBD1,TRBJ1-5,-,TRBV11-3,TGTGCCAGCAGCAAGACAGGGAATAGCAATCAGCCCCAGCATTTT,CASSKTGNSNQPQHF
TRBD1,TRBJ1-1,-,TRBV6-1,TGTGCCAGCAAAGACAGGGGAACTGAAGCTTTCTTT,CASKDRGTEAFF
-,TRBJ2-7,-,TRBV5-1,TGCGCCAGCAGCGATCAGGGTTACGAGCAGTACTTC,CASSDQGYEQYF
-,TRBJ2-1,-,TRBV11-2,TGTGCCAGCAGCCCACAGGAGTACTACAATGAGCAGTTCTTC,CASSPQEYYNEQFF
-,TRBJ2-3,-,TRBV14,TGTGCCAGCAGCCAAGATCGGACTTACACAGATACGCAGTATTTT,CASSQDRTYTDTQYF
TRBD1,TRBJ2-7,-,TRBV11-3,TGTGCCAGCAGCAAGAGACAGGGCTCCTACGAGCAGTACTTC,CASSKRQGSYEQYF
TRBD1,TRBJ2-5,-,TRBV27,TGTGCCAGCAGTCCCACCGGACAGGGTGTGAAGACCCAGTACTTC,CASSPTGQGVKTQYF
-,TRBJ2-5,-,TRBV19,TGTGCCAGTAGTATATTTGGGGGGGGCGGGCAAGAGACCCAGTACTTC,CASSIFGGGGQETQYF
TRBD1,TRBJ1-1,-,TRBV9,TGTGCCAGCAGCGGTAAAGGGACAGGGAACACTGAAGCTTTCTTT,CASSGKGTGNTEAFF
-,TRBJ1-2,-,TRBV7-3,TGTGCCAGCAGCTTGTCTCCTTCCCCTCGACTACTCTATGGCTACACCTTC,CASSLSPSPRLLYGYTF
-,TRBJ1-3,-,TRBV5-6,TGTGCCAGCAGCTCGATGCTGACAGAACGGGCTGGAAACACCATATATTTT,CASSSMLTERAGNTIYF
-,TRBJ1-2,-,TRBV10-3,TGTGCCACCGCCGGGACGGCTTATGGCTACACCTTC,CATAGTAYGYTF
-,TRBJ2-5,-,TRBV30,TGTGCCTGGAGTGCGGGACGCACGGAGACCCAGTACTTC,CAWSAGRTETQYF
TRBD1,TRBJ2-5,-,TRBV7-6,TGTGCCAGCAGCTTAGCGGGACAGCCTCAAGAGACCCAGTACTTC,CASSLAGQPQETQYF
-,TRBJ2-7,once,TRBV4-3,TGCGCCAGCAGCCAAGGTTTAGCCTCCTACGAGCAGTACTTC,CASSQGLASYEQYF
-,TRBJ1-5,-,TRBV5-1,TGCGCCAGCACCCCGCAAGGGAAGCCCCAGCATTTT,CASTPQGKPQHF
-,TRBJ1-1,-,TRBV11-2,TGTGCCAGCAGCCCCCATTCAATGAACACTGAAGCTTTCTTT,CASSPHSMNTEAFF
-,TRBJ1-1,once,TRBV6-4,TGTGCCAGCAGTGACAATCTCTACACTGAAGCTTTCTTT,CASSDNLYTEAFF
TRBD2,TRBJ2-3,-,TRBV5-8,TGTGCCAGCAGCTTACTAGCGGACCCCACAGATACGCAGTATTTT,CASSLLADPTDTQYF
-,TRBJ1-2,-,TRBV7-3,TGTGCCAGCCGCGTGGGGGAAGAAGGCTACACCTTC,CASRVGEEGYTF
TRBD2,TRBJ2-3,few,TRBV27,TGTGCCAGCAAGAGGGGAGTTTTCGCGGGGGGCACAGATACGCAGTATTTT,CASKRGVFAGGTDTQYF
-,TRBJ1-3,once,TRBV19,TGTGCCAGTAGTGACAGAAGGGACACCATATATTTT,CASSDRRDTIYF
-,TRBJ2-3,-,TRBV7-2,TGTGCCAGCAGCTTCGCGGTAGATACGCAGTATTTT,CASSFAVDTQYF
TRBD1,TRBJ2-3,-,TRBV30,TGTGCCTGGAGTGGGCAGGGGGCTACCCGTAGCACAGATACGCAGTATTTT,CAWSGQGATRSTDTQYF
-,TRBJ2-1,-,TRBV11-3,TGTGCCAGCAGCTCTTACTTCAATGAGCAGTTCTTC,CASSSYFNEQFF
TRBD1,TRBJ1-1,-,TRBV7-9,TGTGCCAGCAGCCCCCGAGGGGGCAGAGTGAACACTGAAGCTTTCTTT,CASSPRGGRVNTEAFF